A single sample gave rise to the 25 T cell receptor beta chains below, sequenced in a study of T cell changes during pregnancy in multiple sclerosis. Sequencing used immunoSEQ multiplex PCR; TCRdb keeps in-frame clones, though not all of them. The sample records tens of thousands of clones, 93% being singletons. Material: CD8+ T cells from peripheral blood mononuclear cells, obtained after pregnancy. These receptors originate from a female donor with multiple sclerosis, enrolled in a pregnancy study.

The V and J genes are TRBV29-1 and TRBJ2-1; 11 bases fit TRBD2. Trimming took 7 bases from V and 8 from J; bases not matched to a gene: 10. This CDR3 spans 14 amino acids. Germline V lookup: CDR1 SQVTM, CDR2 ANQGSEA. The CDR3 sequence is CSAAGTSGRDEQFF. DNA of the CDR3: TGCAGCGCCGCAGGGACTAGCGGTAGGGATGAGCAGTTCTTC.

This chain links TRBV15 with TRBJ2-7; no definite D call. Deletions cut 3 bases from V and 0 bases from J, with 6 bases between. The CDR3 length is 13 residues. The germline gives CDR1 LNHNV, CDR2 YYDKDF (reference sequence). CDR3 sequence: CATSSTNSYEQYF. CDR3 DNA sequence: TGTGCCACCAGCAGTACTAACTCCTACGAGCAGTACTTC.

The count of this clone is one. V gene TRBV6-1 combines with J gene TRBJ1-1; 7 nucleotides align to TRBD1. The CDR3 has 12 amino acids. Germline loops: CDR1 MNHNS, CDR2 SASEGT. Trimming took 7 bases from V and 11 from J; bases not matched to a gene: 10. The CDR3 region has the DNA TGTGCCAGCACCCGAATTGACAGGGTGGCTTTCTTT. Its protein product is CASTRIDRVAFF.

This rearrangement joins TRBV28 to TRBJ1-1; no firm D call. The CDR3 has 10 residues. Germline V CDR1 and CDR2: MDHEN, SYDVKM. Trimming took 10 bases from V and 5 from J, leaving 8 bases between them. The CDR3 reads CATGGTEAFF. CDR3 sequence (DNA): TGTGCCACAGGAGGGACTGAAGCTTTCTTT.

V is TRBV7-9 and J is TRBJ2-1; 9 nucleotides align to TRBD2. Per germline, CDR1 SEHNR and CDR2 FQNEAQ (reference sequence). This CDR3 comprises 19 residues. With V trimmed by 2 bases and J by 3 bases, 14 bases remained unmatched. The CDR3 DNA sequence: TGTGCCAGCAGCTTAAGACGCGCAGGGCGACTAGCGGACTACAATGAGCAGTTCTTC. It codes for CASSLRRAGRLADYNEQFF.

The rearrangement links TRBV9 to TRBJ2-3, with 8 bases that match TRBD2. CDR3 length equals 14 residues. Trimming removed 7 bases from V and 3 bases from J; junction bases left unmatched: 7. Germline V lookup: CDR1 SGDLS, CDR2 YYNGEE. CDR3 protein: CASSPSGRTDTQYF. As DNA, the CDR3 is TGTGCCAGCTCGCCCAGCGGGAGAACAGATACGCAGTATTTT.

This chain connects TRBV27 to TRBJ1-1; D is perhaps TRBD1 (6 bases). Looked up from germline, CDR1 is MNHEY and CDR2 is SMNVEV (reference sequence). The V end lost 5 bases, the J end lost 1 base, and 14 bases lay between the germline ends. This CDR3 has 15 residues. For the CDR3, the DNA is TGTGCCAGCAGTGAACAGGGACCGTGGAACACTGAAGCTTTCTTT. Its translation is CASSEQGPWNTEAFF.

The chain links TRBV21-1 to TRBJ1-2. TRBV21-1 is deemed a pseudogene. The length of the CDR3 is 16 residues. As DNA, the CDR3 is TGTGCCAGCAGCAAAAGAAACCGGGAGGCCAATAGTTGCTACACCTTC. This codes for CASSKRNREANSCYTF.

The chain links TRBV5-4 to TRBJ2-2; 8 nucleotides align to TRBD2. The CDR3 totals 15 residues. The trim removed 4 bases at V and 2 bases at J, leaving 4 bases unmatched. Germline assignment: CDR1 SGHNT and CDR2 YYREEE (reference sequence). The CDR3 coding sequence is TGTGCCAGCAGCGGTAGCGGGACTAACACCGGGGAGCTGTTTTTT. It translates to CASSGSGTNTGELFF.

The CDR3 reads CASSLATGLNTEAFF. The CDR3 coding sequence is TGTGCCAGCAGCTTAGCGACAGGGCTGAACACTGAAGCTTTCTTT. The chain carries TRBV7-6 and TRBJ1-1; 7 bases match TRBD1. V shed 0 bases and J 0 bases; nucleotides not matched to a gene: 1. The CDR3 consists of 15 residues. Germline V gene data show CDR1 as SGHVS and CDR2 as FNYEAQ.

The rearrangement uses TRBV9 and TRBJ2-3; 9 bases match TRBD2. This CDR3 is built from 16 residues. The junction had 9 bases not matched to a gene; V was cut back by 4 bases and J by 3 bases. Germline CDR1 reads SGDLS; CDR2 reads YYNGEE. CDR3 coding DNA: TGTGCCAGCAGCAACAATTTAGCGGGGGAAACAGATACGCAGTATTTT. Translated: CASSNNLAGETDTQYF.

The chain uses TRBV18 and TRBJ1-3, with 7 positions matching TRBD1. The CDR3 has 15 residues. Trimming cost V 9 bases and J 0 bases; bases outside gene matches: 8. Germline lookup yields CDR1 KGHSH and CDR2 LQKENI. The CDR3 DNA reads as TGTGCCAGTTACCGGGACAGTTCCTCTGGAAACACCATATATTTT. This encodes CASYRDSSSGNTIYF.

Regarding this clone: Other DNA sequences from this sample encode an identical CDR3 as well. V gene TRBV5-1 combines with J gene TRBJ2-7; 8 bases map to TRBD1. The length of the CDR3 is 14 residues. V dropped 0 bases and J dropped 5; count of bases not matched to a gene: 4. In germline, CDR1 is SGHRS, CDR2 YFSETQ. The CDR3 spells CASSLGQGANEQYF. The CDR3 DNA reads TGCGCCAGCAGCTTGGGCCAGGGGGCAAACGAGCAGTACTTC.

The V and J genes are TRBV5-4 and TRBJ2-7; D is undetermined. The CDR3 has 12 amino acids. Germline V gives CDR1 SGHNT, CDR2 YYREEE (reference sequence). Between the trimmed V and J ends, which lost 0 bases and 6 bases, there was a span of 7 bases. As DNA, the CDR3 is TGTGCCAGCAGCTTGGCCCCCTTCGAGCAGTACTTC. Translated: CASSLAPFEQYF.

The V call is TRBV7-2, the J call TRBJ1-4, with TRBD1 matching 7 bases. The CDR3 extends over 15 amino acids. Germline V CDR1 and CDR2: SGHTA, FQGNSA. V lost 8 bases, J lost 0 bases, and 6 bases stayed unmatched. For the CDR3, the DNA is TGTGCCAGCGGGGGACAGCTTGCAACTAATGAAAAACTGTTTTTT. Its translation is CASGGQLATNEKLFF.

This clone was observed once. Written as DNA, the CDR3 is TGCGCCAGCAGCCTTCTCTTGGGGGACAGCCTCTCCTACGAGCAGTACTTC. Its translation: CASSLLLGDSLSYEQYF. The chain employs TRBV4-1 and TRBJ2-7; 7 nucleotides agree with TRBD1. The V gene end was trimmed by 4 bases and the J gene end by 0 bases; junction bases not matched to a gene: 12. The CDR3 loop spans 17 amino acids. CDR1 and CDR2 from the germline V gene are MGHRA and YSYEKL.

The chain joins TRBV28 to TRBJ2-5, with D possibly matching TRBD2 (6 bases). The length of the CDR3 is 17 residues. Looked up from germline, CDR1 is MDHEN and CDR2 is SYDVKM. V was pared by 2 bases and J by 0 bases, with 16 bases between. The CDR3 loop is CASSLPLVRRDQETQYF. DNA of the CDR3: TGTGCCAGCAGTTTACCGCTCGTCAGGAGGGACCAAGAGACCCAGTACTTC.

Worth noting for this clone: This specimen includes other DNA sequences encoding the same CDR3. The chain couples TRBV27 to TRBJ2-3, with D possibly matching TRBD2 (5 bases). The germline gives CDR1 MNHEY, CDR2 SMNVEV (reference sequence). V dropped 3 bases and J dropped 3 bases, with 7 bases sitting between them. This CDR3 comprises 13 residues. CDR3 bases: TGTGCCAGCAGTTTGGGCGGGACAGATACGCAGTATTTT. Protein sequence: CASSLGGTDTQYF.

V is TRBV27 and J is TRBJ2-5; possibly TRBD2 for D (7 bases). The germline V gene encodes CDR1 MNHEY and CDR2 SMNVEV (reference sequence). The V end lost 6 bases, the J end lost 7 bases, and 15 bases lay between the germline ends. The CDR3 runs to 13 residues. This CDR3 reads CASRTLGGATQYF. Written as DNA, the CDR3 is TGTGCCAGCAGGACCTTGGGGGGGGCGACCCAGTACTTC.

This clone was seen only a few times. This chain links TRBV27 with TRBJ1-5; 7 bases agree with TRBD1. Germline CDR1 is MNHEY and CDR2 is SMNVEV (reference sequence). There are 14 residues in the CDR3. J was trimmed by 7 bases and V by 2 bases; bases with no gene match: 5. The CDR3 is CASSLGVQGQPQHF. The CDR3 DNA sequence: TGTGCCAGCAGTTTAGGGGTACAGGGGCAGCCCCAGCATTTT.

This rearrangement joins TRBV28 to TRBJ2-4; weak D call: TRBD2 (5 bases). V lost 2 bases and J 0 bases, leaving 8 bases between the germline ends. The germline CDR1 and CDR2 sequences are MDHEN and SYDVKM. The CDR3 spans 15 residues. In nucleotides, the CDR3 is TGTGCCAGCAGTTTAGGGGAGCTAGCCAAAAACATTCAGTACTTC. Protein product: CASSLGELAKNIQYF. Variable domain in full (rest from reference TRBV28 and TRBJ2-4): DVKVTQSSRYLVKRTGEKVFLECVQDMDHENMFWYRQDPGLGLRLIYFSYDVKMKEKGDIPEGYSVSREKKERFSLILESASTNQTSMYLCASSLGELAKNIQYFGAGTRLSVL.

The chain links TRBV29-1 to TRBJ2-7; D might be TRBD1 (5 bases). Trimming pared 0 bases from V and 3 bases from J, leaving 12 bases between. CDR3 size: 14 residues. Germline CDR1 and CDR2: SQVTM and ANQGSEA. The CDR3 DNA sequence: TGCAGCGTTGAAGATCGCAGCAGGGACTACGAGCAGTACTTC. This codes for CSVEDRSRDYEQYF.

The CDR3 sequence is CASRGPNYGYTF. CDR3 nucleotide sequence: TGTGCCAGCAGGGGGCCAAACTATGGCTACACCTTC. This chain connects TRBV6-5 to TRBJ1-2; D may be TRBD1 (5 bases). There are 12 residues in the CDR3. CDR1 MNHEY and CDR2 SVGAGI come from the germline V gene. Trimming took off 6 bases at V and 2 bases at J, with 7 bases between the two ends.

V and J are TRBV6-1 and TRBJ1-3, with TRBD1 as a possible D gene (5 bases). Germline V CDR1 and CDR2: MNHNS, SASEGT. CDR3 length equals 15 residues. V was shortened by 1 base and J by 1 base, with 8 bases between the two germline ends. As DNA, the CDR3 is TGTGCCAGCAGTGAAGGGGGCAGGTCTGGAAACACCATATATTTT. It encodes CASSEGGRSGNTIYF.

In its sample, this clone was seen many times. The V call is TRBV6-6, the J call TRBJ2-5, with 7 bases lining up with TRBD1. The length of the CDR3 is 13 residues. CDR1 MNHNY and CDR2 SVGAGI come from the germline V gene (reference sequence). The J segment lost 3 bases and the V segment lost 6 bases, leaving 4 bases of the junction unmatched. DNA for the CDR3: TGTGCCAGCAGCGACAGGGAAAAAGAGACCCAGTACTTC. This gives the protein CASSDREKETQYF.